The clone carrying this T cell receptor (beta chain) was counted between two and nine times. These data originate in a study of blood T cells in healthy people across ages. It was with a sample-barcoded 5' primer and a J-beta primer mix that a second PCR of roughly 7 to 12 cycles was run. From the 5' RACE reads, TCRdb called clonotypes with MiXCR, one entry per CDR3 protein. The table includes around 1.7 million distinct CDR3 sequences, about 30% detected once. Per sample, no less than 5 micrograms of total RNA were extracted. CDR1 is SGHDN and CDR2 is FVKESK in the germline V gene. This CDR3 has 12 amino acids. V dropped 1 base and J dropped 8 bases, with 7 bases sitting between them.

Sequences were obtained from blood. This TCR derives from a young woman in good health. The chain uses TRBV14 and TRBJ2-3; D is unresolved. The CDR3 loop is CASSQAPGTQYF. The CDR3 DNA sequence: TGTGCCAGCAGCCAAGCCCCGGGTACGCAGTATTTT.